This TCR beta chain was profiled in a study of blood T cell repertoires in COVID-19. Across the whole study: Spain, Italy and the United States supplied samples that represented acute and convalescent COVID-19.

This CDR3 comprises 13 residues. Trimming removed 4 bases at V and 8 bases at J, with 12 bases between. Germline loops: CDR1 SGHRS, CDR2 YFSETQ. Profiling relied on immunoSEQ multiplex PCR, and the TCRdb table lists in-frame clones only, not all of them. Of about 170,000 clones in the sample, 82% are singletons; the top ten hold roughly a tenth. The source material was peripheral blood. The receptor was derived from an elderly woman with active or convalescent COVID-19. This sequence joins TRBV5-1 and TRBJ1-4; D gene ambiguous. CDR3 in DNA: TGCGCCAGCAGCAGCCCAGGATCGGAAAAACTGTTTTTT. It specifies CASSSPGSEKLFF.